Listed below are T cell receptor beta chains from one sample, sequenced in a study of cytomegalovirus exposure and HLA in healthy donors. The method was immunoSEQ multiplex PCR; TCRdb's version includes in-frame clones alone and lacks a portion of them. The repertoire consists of 150,000 to 200,000 clones, with over 70% occurring once and the leading ten covering around 1.9%. The sequenced sample consisted of PBMCs. The receptors here all came from a woman aged 18-29 years in good health and CMV-seropositive. Each CDR3 is given with its conserved first and last residue. D genes are given only for firm matches. Size values are once, few and many counts, or a class for expanded clones, and some rows have none.

j_call | v_call | d_call | clone_size | cdr3_nt | cdr3_aa
TRBJ1-1 | TRBV6-5 | - | - | TGTGCCAGCTTCTCTTTATACACTGAAGCTTTCTTT | CASFSLYTEAFF
TRBJ1-6 | TRBV7-7 | TRBD1 | - | TGTGCCAGCAGCGCCGGGACAGCCTATAATTCACCCCTCCACTTT | CASSAGTAYNSPLHF
TRBJ1-2 | TRBV6-1 | - | - | TGTGCCAGCGCCAGAGTCGGGACACCATATGGCTACACCTTC | CASARVGTPYGYTF
TRBJ2-7 | TRBV27 | - | once | TGTGCCACGACTTACTCCTACGAGCAGTACTTC | CATTYSYEQYF
TRBJ2-1 | TRBV6-4 | TRBD2 | - | TGTGCCAGCAGCGATAATAGCGGGAGCTACAATGAGCAGTTCTTC | CASSDNSGSYNEQFF
TRBJ1-2 | TRBV5-4 | - | once | TGTGCCAGCAGCTTGGGGGGAGATACTAACTATGGCTACACCTTC | CASSLGGDTNYGYTF
TRBJ1-1 | TRBV5-4 | - | - | TGTGCCAGCAGCTTGGCCACCTGGACAGAGAACACTGAAGCTTTCTTT | CASSLATWTENTEAFF
TRBJ2-5 | TRBV11-3 | TRBD1 | - | TGTGCCAGCAGCCCCAGGCGAGCCAGGGGGTTGGAAGAGACCCAGTACTTC | CASSPRRARGLEETQYF
TRBJ2-1 | TRBV4-2 | TRBD2 | - | TGTGCCAGCAGCCAGACTAGCGGGGCTTACAATGAGCAGTTCTTC | CASSQTSGAYNEQFF
TRBJ1-1 | TRBV19 | - | - | TGTGCCAGTAGTTTCTCGGGGGTCGTGAGAACTGAAGCTTTCTTT | CASSFSGVVRTEAFF
TRBJ1-5 | TRBV2 | - | - | TGTGCCAGCAGGGCACAGGGTAATCAGCCCCAGCATTTT | CASRAQGNQPQHF
TRBJ2-7 | TRBV7-9 | TRBD1 | - | TGTGCCAGCAGCCTTACACAGGGGTCCCCTTCCTACGAGCAGTACTTC | CASSLTQGSPSYEQYF
TRBJ2-2 | TRBV6-5 | - | - | TGTGCCAGCAGTTCCAACAGGGTCGGGGAGCTGTTTTTT | CASSSNRVGELFF
TRBJ2-7 | TRBV7-2 | - | - | TGTGCCAGCAGCTTAGAGGACTCAACTTCCTACGAGCAGTACTTC | CASSLEDSTSYEQYF
TRBJ2-4 | TRBV11-1 | - | - | TGTGCCAGCAGCCCTCTGGGACACCGGCGCAACATTCAGTACTTC | CASSPLGHRRNIQYF
TRBJ2-3 | TRBV28 | TRBD2 | - | TGTGCCAGCAGCCGGACTAGCGGGGGCACGAGTAAGCAGTATTTT | CASSRTSGGTSKQYF
TRBJ1-6 | TRBV19 | - | - | TGTGCCAGTAGTATTCAGTATTGGGCGACAGTTGATACTTCACCCCTCCACTTT | CASSIQYWATVDTSPLHF
TRBJ1-3 | TRBV19 | - | - | TGTGCCAGTAGTATATCAGGGGTCTCAGGAAACACCATATATTTT | CASSISGVSGNTIYF
TRBJ1-3 | TRBV6-5 | - | few | TGTGCCACCTCAGGGTCTGGAAACACCATATATTTT | CATSGSGNTIYF
TRBJ1-3 | TRBV12-5 | - | once | TGTGCTAAGACATCAGGGGACTCTGGAAACACCATATATTTT | CAKTSGDSGNTIYF
TRBJ1-6 | TRBV11-2 | TRBD1 | - | TGTGCCAGCAGCTTCGACAGGGCAAGTTCACCCCTCCACTTT | CASSFDRASSPLHF
TRBJ2-1 | TRBV5-6 | TRBD1 | - | TGTGCCAGCAGCTTCCACAGGGGTCCAGAGATAAATGAGCAGTTCTTC | CASSFHRGPEINEQFF
TRBJ2-1 | TRBV4-1 | TRBD1 | - | TGCGCCAGCAGCGTCGGGACAGTCAGGGGCAATGAGCAGTTCTTC | CASSVGTVRGNEQFF
TRBJ2-2 | TRBV6-1 | - | - | TGTGCCAGCAGCGAAAACAGTGCGAACACCGGGGAGCTGTTTTTT | CASSENSANTGELFF
TRBJ2-1 | TRBV6-1 | TRBD2 | few | TGTGCCAGCAACGACCGGGGGGGCCTAAATGATGAGCAGTTCTTC | CASNDRGGLNDEQFF
TRBJ2-1 | TRBV11-2 | TRBD2 | - | TGTGCCAGCAGCTTAGGCGGGGGGAGGAGCAATGAGCAGTTCTTC | CASSLGGGRSNEQFF
TRBJ2-5 | TRBV19 | TRBD2 | - | TGTGCCAGTAGTATTGGCGGGGGGGCCGTGTTCGCGGAGACCCAGTACTTC | CASSIGGGAVFAETQYF
TRBJ2-7 | TRBV10-3 | - | - | TGTGCCATCACCTCGACAGGAGGGGGGGACGAGCAGTACTTC | CAITSTGGGDEQYF
TRBJ2-3 | TRBV28 | TRBD1 | few | TGTGCCAGCAGTGCCGCCGGACAGGGCCTCCGGTATACGCAGTATTTT | CASSAAGQGLRYTQYF
TRBJ2-1 | TRBV7-8 | TRBD2 | - | TGTGCCAGCAGTCCTAGCGGGGGGTCCTACAATGAGCAGTTCTTC | CASSPSGGSYNEQFF
TRBJ2-7 | TRBV4-1 | - | - | TGCGCCAGCAGCCTCAACGGACATTCCTACGAGCAGTACTTC | CASSLNGHSYEQYF
TRBJ2-3 | TRBV9 | TRBD2 | - | TGTGCCAGCAGCGCCTCCGGGACTACCACAGATACGCAGTATTTT | CASSASGTTTDTQYF
TRBJ1-1 | TRBV7-2 | - | - | TGTGCCAGCAGTCCAGGGCGACAACGGACTGAAGCTTTCTTT | CASSPGRQRTEAFF
TRBJ2-1 | TRBV21-1 | - | - | TGTGCCAGCAGCAAAGGGGGAGGCGGGGGGGCCTACAATGAGCAGTTCTTC | CASSKGGGGGAYNEQFF
TRBJ2-5 | TRBV6-1 | - | - | TGTGCCAGCAGCGTGGTGGACTTTCAAGAGACCCAGTACTTC | CASSVVDFQETQYF
TRBJ1-2 | TRBV7-9 | TRBD1 | - | TGTGCCAGCAGCTACTCCCCGGGACAGGGAGGCGTCTATGGCTACACCTTC | CASSYSPGQGGVYGYTF
TRBJ1-5 | TRBV30 | - | - | TGTGCCTGGAGACAAGAAAATCAGCCCCAGCATTTT | CAWRQENQPQHF
TRBJ1-2 | TRBV28 | - | - | TGTGCCAGCAGTTTTTTGCGAGGGCCGGCACTCTATGGCTACACCTTC | CASSFLRGPALYGYTF
TRBJ2-2 | TRBV7-9 | - | - | TGTGCCAGCAGCTTCCCCGCGATAGGGAAGGGAGGCGGGGAGCTGTTTTTT | CASSFPAIGKGGGELFF
TRBJ1-3 | TRBV27 | - | few | TGTGCCAGCAGTCCATCCCCCGACAGAGTCGCTGGAAACACCATATATTTT | CASSPSPDRVAGNTIYF
TRBJ1-1 | TRBV4-1 | TRBD1 | once | TGCGCCAGCAGCCAAGAACAGGGGATGAACACTGAAGCTTTCTTT | CASSQEQGMNTEAFF
TRBJ2-6 | TRBV7-2 | - | - | TGTGCCAGCAGCTTTCCGCTAGGGGCGCCGGGGGCCAACGTCCTGACTTTC | CASSFPLGAPGANVLTF
TRBJ1-2 | TRBV9 | TRBD1 | once | TGTGCCAGCAGCGTAGCGGGGACAGGGGGCGGTGGCTACACCTTC | CASSVAGTGGGGYTF
TRBJ1-1 | TRBV4-3 | - | - | TGCGCCAGCAGCCGAGATCTAGGGGAGGTGCTCACTGAAGCTTTCTTT | CASSRDLGEVLTEAFF
TRBJ1-1 | TRBV6-5 | - | - | TGTGCCAGCGGTGAAGCGAACACTGAAGCTTTCTTT | CASGEANTEAFF
TRBJ1-1 | TRBV4-2 | - | - | TGTGCCAGCAGCCAAGTCGGTGAGGGTGGGACTGAAGCTTTCTTT | CASSQVGEGGTEAFF
TRBJ2-3 | TRBV4-2 | TRBD2 | - | TGTGCCAGCAGCTACAGTCGGGGGGGGCAGTATTTT | CASSYSRGGQYF
TRBJ1-6 | TRBV6-4 | - | few | TGTGCCAGCAGCACAGGGTTAGAGGATTCACCCCTCCACTTT | CASSTGLEDSPLHF
TRBJ1-2 | TRBV18 | TRBD1 | - | TGTGCCAGCTCACTCCCGGGACAGGGAATCTATGGCTACACCTTC | CASSLPGQGIYGYTF
TRBJ1-5 | TRBV27 | TRBD1 | - | TGTGCCAGCAGTTGGGACAGAAATCAGCCCCAGCATTTT | CASSWDRNQPQHF
TRBJ1-2 | TRBV6-4 | - | few | TGTGCCAGCAGTGACTCGGGGGGTGGTGGCTACACCTTC | CASSDSGGGGYTF
TRBJ1-2 | TRBV5-4 | - | - | TGTGCCAGCAGCTTGGACAGGGAGTTCAATGGCTACACCTTC | CASSLDREFNGYTF
TRBJ1-4 | TRBV28 | TRBD1 | - | TGTGCCAGCAGCCTGGACAGGGGGCGTGAAAAACTGTTTTTT | CASSLDRGREKLFF
TRBJ2-1 | TRBV4-2 | - | - | TGTGCCAGCAGCCAAGGGAGAGGGTCTGGTGAGCAGTTCTTC | CASSQGRGSGEQFF
TRBJ1-6 | TRBV6-1 | - | - | TGTGCCAGCACCCCGACAGATAATTCACCCCTCCACTTT | CASTPTDNSPLHF